This TCR beta chain was captured in a study of blood T cell repertoires in COVID-19. Study at large: Italy, Spain and the United States were the sources of the convalescent and acute COVID-19 samples. Sources were T cells, B-cell-depleted T cells, or PBMCs; the material itself was cDNA or gDNA.

Profiling relied on immunoSEQ multiplex PCR, and the TCRdb table lists in-frame clones only, not all of them. The sample records some 150,000 clones, approximately 83% being singletons. This CDR3 comprises 12 residues. V was trimmed by 0 bases and J by 5 bases, leaving 4 bases between them. Germline lookup yields CDR1 MNHEY and CDR2 SVGAGI. The specimen sequenced was PBMCs or T cells enriched from blood (not recorded which). The chain combines TRBV6-5 with TRBJ2-5; D unresolved. This receptor was taken from a man aged 50 to 60 who had recovered from COVID-19. The CDR3 nucleotides read TGTGCCAGCAGTTACTCGAGGGAGACCCAGTACTTC. This gives the protein CASSYSRETQYF.